A selection of T cell receptor beta chains follows, all from one sample in a study of beta chain features in type 1 diabetes. Libraries were prepared by immunoSEQ multiplex PCR; TCRdb keeps only in-frame clonotypes and omits some of them. The sample holds some 350,000 clones, roughly 13% seen once. Sequenced sample: naive CD4+ T cells from blood. The receptors shown here come from a woman in her late teens or twenties with type 1 diabetes. Each CDR3 is given with its conserved first and last residue. The order of the fields is V gene, J gene, D gene, clone size, CDR3 DNA, CDR3 protein. D genes are given only for firm matches. Size is omitted from some rows. Given values are once, few, many or a class for expanded clones.

v_call: TRBV28
j_call: TRBJ2-4
d_call: TRBD2
clone_size: NA
cdr3_nt: TGTGCCAGTACTCTAGCGGGGGTAAACATTCAGTACTTC
cdr3_aa: CASTLAGVNIQYF

v_call: TRBV15
j_call: TRBJ1-2
d_call: TRBD1
clone_size: few
cdr3_nt: TGTGCCACCAGCAGAGTTGCCGGGACAGTTAACTATGGCTACACCTTC
cdr3_aa: CATSRVAGTVNYGYTF

v_call: TRBV7-2
j_call: TRBJ2-3
d_call: TRBD2
clone_size: few
cdr3_nt: TGTGCCAGCAGCTCTAGGACTAGCGGGGTCACAGATACGCAGTATTTT
cdr3_aa: CASSSRTSGVTDTQYF

v_call: TRBV7-2
j_call: TRBJ2-1
d_call: TRBD2
clone_size: NA
cdr3_nt: TGTGCCAGCAGCCCGAGGGGGACTAGCGGGTACAATGAGCAGTTCTTC
cdr3_aa: CASSPRGTSGYNEQFF

v_call: TRBV12-5
j_call: TRBJ2-1
d_call: TRBD2
clone_size: few
cdr3_nt: TGTGCTAGTGGTGTGGGTAGCGGGAGAAATGAGCAGTTCTTC
cdr3_aa: CASGVGSGRNEQFF

v_call: TRBV27
j_call: TRBJ2-1
d_call: NA
clone_size: NA
cdr3_nt: TGTGCCAGCAGATTAAGAGGGCATGAGCAGTTCTTC
cdr3_aa: CASRLRGHEQFF

v_call: TRBV9
j_call: TRBJ2-7
d_call: TRBD2
clone_size: NA
cdr3_nt: TGTGCCAGCAGCATTGGGACTAGTTGGTCTGACGAGCAGTACTTC
cdr3_aa: CASSIGTSWSDEQYF

v_call: TRBV11-3
j_call: TRBJ1-4
d_call: TRBD1
clone_size: few
cdr3_nt: TGTGCCAGCAGCCCTGGGACAGGGGGCGAAAAACTGTTTTTT
cdr3_aa: CASSPGTGGEKLFF

v_call: TRBV30
j_call: TRBJ2-7
d_call: TRBD1
clone_size: NA
cdr3_nt: TGTGCCGCCCGGGGGACAGGGGCCAGCGAGCAGTACTTC
cdr3_aa: CAARGTGASEQYF

v_call: TRBV28
j_call: TRBJ2-5
d_call: TRBD1
clone_size: few
cdr3_nt: TGTGCCAGTCTAACAGGGGGCTGGGAGACCCAGTACTTC
cdr3_aa: CASLTGGWETQYF

v_call: TRBV11-2
j_call: TRBJ2-4
d_call: TRBD1
clone_size: few
cdr3_nt: TGTGCCAGCAGCTCGGCCAGGGGGTCGGGAAACATTCAGTACTTC
cdr3_aa: CASSSARGSGNIQYF

v_call: TRBV2
j_call: TRBJ2-2
d_call: TRBD2
clone_size: few
cdr3_nt: TGTGCCAGTAAGCGGGATTACACCGGGGAGCTGTTTTTT
cdr3_aa: CASKRDYTGELFF

v_call: TRBV28
j_call: TRBJ2-5
d_call: TRBD1
clone_size: few
cdr3_nt: TGTGCCAGCAGTTCACACGACAGGGCCCTCCAAGAGACCCAGTACTTC
cdr3_aa: CASSSHDRALQETQYF

v_call: TRBV29-1
j_call: TRBJ2-1
d_call: TRBD1
clone_size: few
cdr3_nt: TGCAGCGTTGAGCGTGGCCAGGGGGCATCTATCGATGAGCAGTTCTTC
cdr3_aa: CSVERGQGASIDEQFF

v_call: TRBV30
j_call: TRBJ2-3
d_call: NA
clone_size: NA
cdr3_nt: TGTGCCTGGAGTGAGTTCCTAGCAACCACAGATACGCAGTATTTT
cdr3_aa: CAWSEFLATTDTQYF

v_call: TRBV23-1
j_call: TRBJ1-5
d_call: TRBD1
clone_size: many
cdr3_nt: TGCGCCAGCAGTCAATCACAGGGGGACCAAAATCAGCCCCAGCATTTT
cdr3_aa: CASSQSQGDQNQPQHF

v_call: TRBV9
j_call: TRBJ2-3
d_call: TRBD2
clone_size: few
cdr3_nt: TGTGCCAGCAGCCTTCTAGCGGGAGTGGCGCAGTATTTT
cdr3_aa: CASSLLAGVAQYF

v_call: TRBV6-5
j_call: TRBJ2-1
d_call: NA
clone_size: few
cdr3_nt: TGTGCCAGCAGTTACTCGATGGAATCTAGCGACAATGAGCAGTTCTTC
cdr3_aa: CASSYSMESSDNEQFF

v_call: TRBV7-2
j_call: TRBJ1-2
d_call: NA
clone_size: NA
cdr3_nt: TGTGCCAGCAGCTTATACATTTCGTGGGGCTACACCTTC
cdr3_aa: CASSLYISWGYTF

v_call: TRBV18
j_call: TRBJ2-1
d_call: TRBD2
clone_size: NA
cdr3_nt: TGTGCCAGCTCGCCCGGGACTAGCGCGCGTAGCTCCTACAATGAGCAGTTCTTC
cdr3_aa: CASSPGTSARSSYNEQFF

v_call: TRBV7-9
j_call: TRBJ2-3
d_call: TRBD1
clone_size: NA
cdr3_nt: TGTGCCAGCAGCTACATTTGGACAGGGGAGTTTGTGGCAGATACGCAGTATTTT
cdr3_aa: CASSYIWTGEFVADTQYF

v_call: TRBV5-1
j_call: TRBJ2-7
d_call: TRBD1
clone_size: few
cdr3_nt: TGCGCCAGCAGACCCCGGGACAGGGTATCTTACGAGCAGTACTTC
cdr3_aa: CASRPRDRVSYEQYF